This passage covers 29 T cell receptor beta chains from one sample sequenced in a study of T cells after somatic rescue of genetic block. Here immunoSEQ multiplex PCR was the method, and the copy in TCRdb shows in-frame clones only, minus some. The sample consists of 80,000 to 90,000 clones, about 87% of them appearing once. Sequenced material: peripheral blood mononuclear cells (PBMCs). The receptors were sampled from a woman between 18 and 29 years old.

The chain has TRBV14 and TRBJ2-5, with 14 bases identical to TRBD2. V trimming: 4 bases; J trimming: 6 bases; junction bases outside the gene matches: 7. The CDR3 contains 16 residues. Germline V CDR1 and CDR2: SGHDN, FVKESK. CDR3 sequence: CASSPRLAGGIQTQYF. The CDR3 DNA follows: TGTGCCAGCAGCCCTCGACTAGCGGGAGGGATACAGACCCAGTACTTC.

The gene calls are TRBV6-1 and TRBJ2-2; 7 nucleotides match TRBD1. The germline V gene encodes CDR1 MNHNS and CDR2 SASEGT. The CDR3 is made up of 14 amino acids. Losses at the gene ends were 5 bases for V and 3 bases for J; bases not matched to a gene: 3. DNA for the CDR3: TGTGCCAGCAGTAATACAGGGGACACCGGGGAGCTGTTTTTT. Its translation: CASSNTGDTGELFF.

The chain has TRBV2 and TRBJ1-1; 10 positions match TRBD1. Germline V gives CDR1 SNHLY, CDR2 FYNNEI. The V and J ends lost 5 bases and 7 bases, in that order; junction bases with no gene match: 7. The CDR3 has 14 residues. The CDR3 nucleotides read TGTGCCAGCAGTACCCGACAGGGGGCGAGTGAAGCTTTCTTT. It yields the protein CASSTRQGASEAFF.

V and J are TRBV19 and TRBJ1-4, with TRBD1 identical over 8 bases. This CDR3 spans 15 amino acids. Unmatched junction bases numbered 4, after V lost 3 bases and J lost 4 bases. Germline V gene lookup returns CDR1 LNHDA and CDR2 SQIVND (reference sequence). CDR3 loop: CASSIIGQGNEKLFF. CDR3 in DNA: TGTGCCAGTAGTATTATTGGACAGGGTAATGAAAAACTGTTTTTT.

CDR3 nucleotide sequence: TGTGCCAGCAGTCCCCGGGGGCGGGGGAATGAGCAGTTCTTC. It translates to CASSPRGRGNEQFF. This chain joins TRBV27 and TRBJ2-1; the D gene is possibly TRBD2 (7 bases). This CDR3 is built from 14 residues. V lost 5 bases to trimming and J lost 7 bases, with 15 bases between them. Germline V lookup: CDR1 MNHEY, CDR2 SMNVEV (reference sequence).

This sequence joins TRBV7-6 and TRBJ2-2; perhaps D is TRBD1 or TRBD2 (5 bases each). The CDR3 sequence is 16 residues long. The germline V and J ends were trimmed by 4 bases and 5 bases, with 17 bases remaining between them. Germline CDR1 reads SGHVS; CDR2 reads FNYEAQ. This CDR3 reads CASSSIGTGGTGELFF. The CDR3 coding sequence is TGTGCCAGCAGCTCAATCGGGACCGGCGGGACCGGGGAGCTGTTTTTT.

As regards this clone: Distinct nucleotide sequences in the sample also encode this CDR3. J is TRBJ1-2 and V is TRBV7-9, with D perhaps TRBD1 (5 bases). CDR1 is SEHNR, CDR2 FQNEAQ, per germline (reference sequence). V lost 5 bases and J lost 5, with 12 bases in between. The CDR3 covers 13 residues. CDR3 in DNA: TGTGCCAGCAGCCCAGGGACCGAATATGGCTACACCTTC. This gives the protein CASSPGTEYGYTF.

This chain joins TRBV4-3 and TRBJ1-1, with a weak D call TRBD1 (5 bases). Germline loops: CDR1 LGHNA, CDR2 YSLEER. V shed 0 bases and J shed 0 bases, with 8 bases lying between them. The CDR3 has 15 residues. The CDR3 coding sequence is TGCGCCAGCAGCCAAGAAGCGGGGGTGAACACTGAAGCTTTCTTT. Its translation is CASSQEAGVNTEAFF.

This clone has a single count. As DNA, the CDR3 is TGCGCCAGCAGCTTGGCCCGGACAGGGGGTTCAGATACGCAGTATTTT. Translation: CASSLARTGGSDTQYF. The chain joins TRBV5-1 to TRBJ2-3, with 10 bases that match TRBD1. After removal of 0 bases from V and 4 bases from J, the junction contained 5 bases not matched to a gene. The CDR3 is 16 amino acids. Germline CDR1 reads SGHRS; CDR2 reads YFSETQ.

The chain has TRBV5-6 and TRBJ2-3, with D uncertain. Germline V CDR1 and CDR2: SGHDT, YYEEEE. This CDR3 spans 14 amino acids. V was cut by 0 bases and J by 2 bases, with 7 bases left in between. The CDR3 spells CASSLGRNTDTQYF. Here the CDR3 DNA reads TGTGCCAGCAGCTTGGGGCGGAACACAGATACGCAGTATTTT.

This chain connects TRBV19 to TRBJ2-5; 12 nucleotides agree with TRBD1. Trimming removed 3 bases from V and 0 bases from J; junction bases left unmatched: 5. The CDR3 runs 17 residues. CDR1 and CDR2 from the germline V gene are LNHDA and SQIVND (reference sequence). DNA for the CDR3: TGTGCCAGTAGTATGGGACAGGGGGCTTTGTACCAAGAGACCCAGTACTTC. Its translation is CASSMGQGALYQETQYF. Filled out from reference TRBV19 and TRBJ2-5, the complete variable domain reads DGGITQSPKYLFRKEGQNVTLSCEQNLNHDAMYWYRQDPGQGLRLIYYSQIVNDFQKGDIAEGYSVSREKKESFPLTVTSAQKNPTAFYLCASSMGQGALYQETQYFGPGTRLLVL.

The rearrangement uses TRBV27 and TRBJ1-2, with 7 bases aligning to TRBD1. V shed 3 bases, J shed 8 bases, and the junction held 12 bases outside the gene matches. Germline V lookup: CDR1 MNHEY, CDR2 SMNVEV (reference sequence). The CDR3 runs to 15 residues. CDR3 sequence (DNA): TGTGCCAGCAGTTTTCCGGTCAGGGGGACTGGAGGCTACACCTTC. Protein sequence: CASSFPVRGTGGYTF.

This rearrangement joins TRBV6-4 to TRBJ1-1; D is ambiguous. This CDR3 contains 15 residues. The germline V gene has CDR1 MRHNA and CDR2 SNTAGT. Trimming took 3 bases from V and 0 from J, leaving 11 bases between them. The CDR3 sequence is CASSDFGAMNTEAFF. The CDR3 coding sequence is TGTGCCAGCAGTGATTTTGGCGCAATGAACACTGAAGCTTTCTTT.

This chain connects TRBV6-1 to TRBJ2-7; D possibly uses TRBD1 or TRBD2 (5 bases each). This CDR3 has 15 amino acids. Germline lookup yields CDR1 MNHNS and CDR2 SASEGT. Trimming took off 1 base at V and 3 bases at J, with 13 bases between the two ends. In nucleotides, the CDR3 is TGTGCCAGCAGTGAAGGGTTGGGGGACGGCTACGAGCAGTACTTC. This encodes CASSEGLGDGYEQYF.

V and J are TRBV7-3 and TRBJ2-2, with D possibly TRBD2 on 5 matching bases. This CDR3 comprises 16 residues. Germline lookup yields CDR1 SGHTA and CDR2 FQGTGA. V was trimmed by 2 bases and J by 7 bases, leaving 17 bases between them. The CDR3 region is CASSLPQEDGGGELFF. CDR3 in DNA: TGTGCCAGCAGCTTACCGCAGGAGGACGGAGGCGGGGAGCTGTTTTTT.

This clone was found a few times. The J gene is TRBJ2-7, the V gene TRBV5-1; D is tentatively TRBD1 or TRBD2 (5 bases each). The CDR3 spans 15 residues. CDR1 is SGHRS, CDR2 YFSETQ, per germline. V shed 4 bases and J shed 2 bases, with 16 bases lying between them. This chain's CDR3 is CASSPPRESAYEQYF. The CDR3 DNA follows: TGCGCCAGCAGCCCACCCAGGGAGTCGGCCTACGAGCAGTACTTC.

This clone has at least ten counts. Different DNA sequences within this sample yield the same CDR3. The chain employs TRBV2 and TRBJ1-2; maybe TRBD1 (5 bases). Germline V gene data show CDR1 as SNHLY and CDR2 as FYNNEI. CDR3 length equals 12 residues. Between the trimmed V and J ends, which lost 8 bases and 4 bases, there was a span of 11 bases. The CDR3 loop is CASSGTRYGYTF. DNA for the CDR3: TGTGCCAGCTCCGGGACCCGCTATGGCTACACCTTC. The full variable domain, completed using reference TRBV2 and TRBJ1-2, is EPEVTQTPSHQVTQMGQEVILRCVPISNHLYFYWYRQILGQKVEFLVSFYNNEISEKSEIFDDQFSVERPDGSNFTLKIRSTKLEDSAMYFCASSGTRYGYTFGSGTRLTVV.

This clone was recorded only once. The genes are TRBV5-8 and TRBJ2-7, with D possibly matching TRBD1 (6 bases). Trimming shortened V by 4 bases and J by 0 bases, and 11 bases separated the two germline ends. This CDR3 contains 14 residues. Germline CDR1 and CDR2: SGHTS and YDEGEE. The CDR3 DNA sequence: TGTGCCAGCAGCGCAAGGACAGTCTCCTACGAGCAGTACTTC. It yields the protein CASSARTVSYEQYF.

CDR3 bases: TGTGCCAGCAGCTCACAGGGGGCCCACACCGGGGAGCTGTTTTTT. Its protein is CASSSQGAHTGELFF. The J gene is TRBJ2-2, the V gene TRBV7-8; the match to TRBD1 covers 9 bases. The CDR3 has 15 residues. The germline CDR1 and CDR2 sequences are SGHVS and FQNEAQ. The J segment lost 3 bases and the V segment lost 4 bases, leaving 3 bases of the junction unmatched.

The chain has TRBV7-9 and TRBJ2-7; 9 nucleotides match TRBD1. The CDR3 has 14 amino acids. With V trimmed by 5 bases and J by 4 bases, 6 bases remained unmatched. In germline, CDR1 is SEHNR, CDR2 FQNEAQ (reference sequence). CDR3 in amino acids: CASSPRTGEYEQYF. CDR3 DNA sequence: TGTGCCAGCAGCCCACGGACAGGGGAGTACGAGCAGTACTTC.

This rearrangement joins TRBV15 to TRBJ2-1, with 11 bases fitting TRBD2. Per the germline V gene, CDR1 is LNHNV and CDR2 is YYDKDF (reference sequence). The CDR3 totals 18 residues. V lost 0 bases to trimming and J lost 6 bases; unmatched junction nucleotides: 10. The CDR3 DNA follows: TGTGCCACCAGCAGAGATAGCGCGCTAGCGGGAGGACCCAATGAGCAGTTCTTC. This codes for CATSRDSALAGGPNEQFF.

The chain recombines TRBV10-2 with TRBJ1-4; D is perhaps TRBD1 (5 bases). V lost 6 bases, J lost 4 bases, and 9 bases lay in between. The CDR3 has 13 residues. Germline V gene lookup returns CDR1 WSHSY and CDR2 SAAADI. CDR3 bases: TGCGCCAGCAGGACAGCTCATAATGAAAAACTGTTTTTT. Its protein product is CASRTAHNEKLFF.

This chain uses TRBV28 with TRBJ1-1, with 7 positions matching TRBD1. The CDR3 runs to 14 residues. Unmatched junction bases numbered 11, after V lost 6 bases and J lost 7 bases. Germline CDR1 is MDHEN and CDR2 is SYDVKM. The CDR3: CASSPRGGRGEAFF. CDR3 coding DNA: TGTGCCAGCAGCCCCAGGGGGGGCCGGGGTGAAGCTTTCTTT.

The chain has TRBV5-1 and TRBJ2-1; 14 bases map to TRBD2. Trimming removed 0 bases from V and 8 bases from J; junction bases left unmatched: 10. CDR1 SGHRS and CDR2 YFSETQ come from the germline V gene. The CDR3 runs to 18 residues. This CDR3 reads CASSLADYGLAGGDEQFF. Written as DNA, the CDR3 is TGCGCCAGCAGCTTGGCCGATTACGGACTAGCGGGAGGCGATGAGCAGTTCTTC.

The CDR3 is CASSQENYGYTF. The CDR3 coding sequence is TGTGCCAGCAGCCAAGAGAACTATGGCTACACCTTC. The V gene is TRBV11-1, the J gene TRBJ1-2, with D uncertain. Germline loops: CDR1 SGHAT, CDR2 FQDESV (reference sequence). The CDR3 extends over 12 amino acids. Trimming left V 5 bases short and J 2 bases short, with 6 bases between.

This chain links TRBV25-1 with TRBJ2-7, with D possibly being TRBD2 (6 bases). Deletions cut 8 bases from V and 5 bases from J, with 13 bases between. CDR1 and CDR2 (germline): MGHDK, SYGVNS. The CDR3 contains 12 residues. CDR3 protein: CASGRTEHEQYF. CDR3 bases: TGTGCCAGCGGGAGGACGGAACACGAGCAGTACTTC.

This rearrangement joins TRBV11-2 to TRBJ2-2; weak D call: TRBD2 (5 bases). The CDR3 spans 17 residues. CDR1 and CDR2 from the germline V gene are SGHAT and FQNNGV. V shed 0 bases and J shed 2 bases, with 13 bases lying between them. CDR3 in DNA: TGTGCCAGCAGCTTAGAGGACTTTTTTACTAACACCGGGGAGCTGTTTTTT. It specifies CASSLEDFFTNTGELFF.

CDR3 in amino acids: CASSLVAGDQPQHF. CDR3 coding DNA: TGTGCCAGCAGCTTAGTGGCAGGGGATCAGCCCCAGCATTTT. The rearrangement uses TRBV7-9 and TRBJ1-5; D may be TRBD1 (6 bases). From germline, CDR1 is SEHNR and CDR2 FQNEAQ (reference sequence). This CDR3 is built from 14 residues. Trimming removed 1 base from V and 5 bases from J, with 9 bases in between. Combining the CDR3 with reference TRBV7-9 and TRBJ1-5 gives the whole variable domain DTGVSQNPRHKITKRGQNVTFRCDPISEHNRLYWYRQTLGQGPEFLTYFQNEAQLEKSRLLSDRFSAERPKGSFSTLEIQRTEQGDSAMYLCASSLVAGDQPQHFGDGTRLSIL.

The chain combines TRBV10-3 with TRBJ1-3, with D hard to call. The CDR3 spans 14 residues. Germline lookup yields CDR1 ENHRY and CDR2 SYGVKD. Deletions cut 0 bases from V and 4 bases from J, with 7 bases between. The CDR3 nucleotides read TGTGCCATCAGTGAGTCGAGGTTGGGAAACACCATATATTTT. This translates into CAISESRLGNTIYF.